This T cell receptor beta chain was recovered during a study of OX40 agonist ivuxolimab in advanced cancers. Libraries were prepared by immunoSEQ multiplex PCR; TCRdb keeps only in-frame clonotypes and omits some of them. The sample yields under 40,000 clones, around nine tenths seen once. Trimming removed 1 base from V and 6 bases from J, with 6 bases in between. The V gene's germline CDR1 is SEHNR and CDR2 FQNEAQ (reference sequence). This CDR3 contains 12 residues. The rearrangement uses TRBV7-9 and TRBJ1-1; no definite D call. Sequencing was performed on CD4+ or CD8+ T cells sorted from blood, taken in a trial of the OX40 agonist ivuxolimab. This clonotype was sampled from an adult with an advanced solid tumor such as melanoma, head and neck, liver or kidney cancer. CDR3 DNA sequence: TGTGCCAGCAGCTTAGATGAGGCTGAAGCTTTCTTT. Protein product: CASSLDEAEAFF.